This entry lists 9 T cell receptor beta chains sequenced from one sample in a study of a mutant IDH1 vaccine in newly diagnosed glioma. Time point indicated: week 47, end of study. Doses comprised 300 ug of mutant IDH1 20-mer peptide each, plus topical imiquimod. Their antigens are not known. Clones were sequenced by immunoSEQ multiplex PCR, and TCRdb holds only the in-frame ones, with some missing. In the table there are under 30,000 clones, almost 85% of which are singletons. The sequenced sample was PBMCs, obtained from a glioma patient whose treatment included an IDH1 peptide vaccine. These receptors were collected from a man aged 35-49 years with glioma.

The chain uses TRBV29-1 and TRBJ1-1; tentative D call: TRBD1 (5 bases). Germline values: CDR1 SQVTM, CDR2 ANQGSEA. This CDR3 is 13 amino acids long. The V end was cut by 2 bases, the J end by 8 bases, with 15 bases between. The CDR3 DNA reads as TGCAGCGTTGAACCCGGGACTCAAGCCGAAGCTTTCTTT. The encoded protein is CSVEPGTQAEAFF. Supplemented by reference TRBV29-1 and TRBJ1-1, the full variable domain reads SAVISQKPSRDICQRGTSLTIQCQVDSQVTMMFWYRQQPGQSLTLIATANQGSEATYESGFVIDKFPISRPNLTFSTLTVSNMSPEDSSIYLCSVEPGTQAEAFFGQGTRLTVV.

This clone was seen only a few times. The chain combines TRBV2 with TRBJ1-3; possible D gene TRBD1, 5 bases. There are 16 residues in the CDR3. The germline V gene has CDR1 SNHLY and CDR2 FYNNEI. V was pared by 1 base and J by 2 bases, with 12 bases between. CDR3 sequence: CASSEGWGGTGNTIYF. The CDR3 DNA reads TGTGCCAGCAGTGAAGGATGGGGGGGGACTGGAAACACCATATATTTT.

The chain combines TRBV28 with TRBJ2-5, with TRBD1 matching 9 bases. The CDR3 has 13 residues. Per the germline V gene, CDR1 is MDHEN and CDR2 is SYDVKM. V lost 4 bases to trimming and J lost 7 bases; unmatched junction nucleotides: 4. CDR3: CASSSGQGGTQYF. The CDR3 bases are TGTGCCAGCAGTTCGGGACAGGGCGGGACCCAGTACTTC.

The chain recombines TRBV27 with TRBJ2-5; a possible D gene is TRBD1 (6 bases). This CDR3 region has 14 residues. Deletions cut 5 bases from V and 5 bases from J, with 15 bases between. Germline loops: CDR1 MNHEY, CDR2 SMNVEV (reference sequence). This CDR3 reads CASSPWVGAETQYF. Written as DNA, the CDR3 is TGTGCCAGCAGTCCCTGGGTGGGGGCGGAGACCCAGTACTTC.

The chain combines TRBV28 with TRBJ1-2, with 8 nucleotides matching TRBD1. The trim removed 4 bases at V and 7 bases at J, leaving 8 bases unmatched. The CDR3 is made up of 14 amino acids. Germline assignment: CDR1 MDHEN and CDR2 SYDVKM. CDR3 in amino acids: CASSYPGQGGGYTF. CDR3 sequence (DNA): TGTGCCAGCAGTTATCCCGGACAGGGAGGTGGCTACACCTTC.

This chain connects TRBV4-2 to TRBJ1-1; D is unresolved. V dropped 4 bases and J dropped 2 bases, with 8 bases sitting between them. The CDR3 is 13 amino acids. Germline CDR1 and CDR2: LGHNA and YNFKEQ. The CDR3 nucleotides are TGTGCCAGCAGCCCGACCGCTAACACTGAAGCTTTCTTT. Protein: CASSPTANTEAFF.

This chain connects TRBV23-1 to TRBJ1-4; TRBD1 agrees at 9 bases. TRBV23-1 has ORF status, its function being uncertain. There are 13 residues in the CDR3. J lost 8 bases, V lost 4 bases, and 2 bases had no gene match. CDR3 bases: TGCGCCAGCAGTCGGACAGGGGTAGAAAAACTGTTTTTT. The encoded protein is CASSRTGVEKLFF.

The chain combines TRBV5-1 with TRBJ2-1; tentatively, D is TRBD2 (6 bases). Trimming shortened V by 6 bases and J by 8 bases, and 12 bases separated the two germline ends. Germline V gives CDR1 SGHRS, CDR2 YFSETQ. The CDR3 is 12 amino acids. CDR3 coding DNA: TGCGCCAGCACCCCTTCGGGGGATGAGCAGTTCTTC. Residues: CASTPSGDEQFF.

V usage is TRBV29-1 and J usage is TRBJ2-1, with D possibly being TRBD2 (6 bases). The V gene's germline CDR1 is SQVTM and CDR2 ANQGSEA. The CDR3 contains 15 residues. V was shortened by 4 bases and J by 6 bases, with 19 bases between the two germline ends. Here the CDR3 reads CSVGRPGGISNEQFF. CDR3 sequence (DNA): TGCAGCGTTGGCCGCCCAGGCGGGATAAGCAATGAGCAGTTCTTC.